One and the same sample provided the 20 T cell receptor beta chains below, sequenced in a study of cytomegalovirus exposure and HLA in healthy donors. Amplification used 60 Vbeta primers and 13 Jbeta primers. TCRdb keeps only in-frame clones here, not all; method: immunoSEQ multiplex PCR. The repertoire holds some 180,000 clones, with about three quarters as singletons. Sequenced material: PBMCs. The receptors here all came from an older woman in good health and CMV-seropositive.

This clone was detected a few times. One junction end does not reproduce the germline sequence, and a read error may be involved. V is TRBV29-1 and J is TRBJ2-6, with a tentative D call TRBD1 (6 bases). From germline, CDR1 is SQVTM and CDR2 ANQGSEA. The length of the CDR3 is 16 residues. The CDR3 loop is CSVAGVGVSGANGLTF. In DNA, the CDR3 is TGCAGCGTTGCAGGGGTCGGAGTATCTGGGGCCAACGGCCTGACTTTC.

A few counts support this clone. The rearrangement links TRBV7-3 to TRBJ2-3; no definite D call. The germline V gene encodes CDR1 SGHTA and CDR2 FQGTGA. V lost 5 bases and J 4 bases, leaving 19 bases between the germline ends. This CDR3 has 16 amino acids. The CDR3 is CASSQAPWFRPDTQYF. In nucleotides, the CDR3 is TGTGCCAGCAGCCAAGCCCCCTGGTTCAGGCCAGATACGCAGTATTTT.

The chain links TRBV4-2 to TRBJ2-3, with TRBD2 identical over 8 bases. The CDR3 extends over 16 amino acids. Unmatched junction bases numbered 7, after V lost 1 base and J lost 4 bases. Germline V gene data show CDR1 as LGHNA and CDR2 as YNFKEQ. This chain's CDR3 is CASSQAPGGNPDTQYF. The CDR3 DNA reads as TGTGCCAGCAGCCAAGCTCCGGGAGGGAACCCAGATACGCAGTATTTT.

This clone has just one count. The V and J genes are TRBV18 and TRBJ2-5, with 8 nucleotides matching TRBD2. Germline CDR1 and CDR2: KGHSH and LQKENI. V was clipped by 5 bases and J by 1 base; unmatched bases: 9. The CDR3 spans 16 residues. The CDR3 bases are TGTGCCAGCTCAGGGGTACTTACTAGCGGCCAAGAGACCCAGTACTTC. This translates into CASSGVLTSGQETQYF.

This clone has a handful of counts. The genes are TRBV27 and TRBJ2-5, with TRBD2 as a possible D gene (5 bases). The J call may be wrong; the DNA end is better matched by TRBJ2-7. Germline V gives CDR1 MNHEY, CDR2 SMNVEV (reference sequence). The CDR3 consists of 14 residues. DNA of the CDR3: TGTGCCAGCAGGGCCCGGACTGACATGGGCGAGCAGTACTTC. It yields the protein CASRARTDMGEQYF.

The rearrangement joins TRBV6-5 to TRBJ2-5; 9 bases fit TRBD1. Germline V gives CDR1 MNHEY, CDR2 SVGAGI. Germline trimming cut 2 bases from V and 9 bases from J; bases unmatched to any gene: 7. This CDR3 comprises 14 residues. The CDR3 nucleotides read TGTGCCAGCAGTTACGGCCCGGGACAGGGCGCCCAGTACTTC. Its translation is CASSYGPGQGAQYF.

This clone was seen more than once but under ten times. Other DNA sequences from this sample encode an identical CDR3 as well. The V call is TRBV2, the J call TRBJ1-5, with 8 nucleotides matching TRBD1. The ends lost 4 bases at V and 4 bases at J; junction bases unmatched: 0. CDR3 length: 13 amino acids. The germline CDR1 and CDR2 sequences are SNHLY and FYNNEI. The CDR3: CASSGQGNQPQHF. The DNA of the CDR3 is TGTGCCAGCAGTGGACAGGGGAATCAGCCCCAGCATTTT.

The chain joins TRBV30 to TRBJ2-5, with a weak D call TRBD2 (6 bases). V was pared by 2 bases and J by 5 bases, with 12 bases between. CDR1 GTSNPN and CDR2 SVGIG come from the germline V gene (reference sequence). This CDR3 contains 13 residues. For the CDR3, the DNA is TGTGCCTGGAGTCCGACTAGTGGGGAGACCCAGTACTTC. It yields the protein CAWSPTSGETQYF.

The genes are TRBV7-2 and TRBJ1-2, with 7 positions matching TRBD1. V lost 5 bases and J lost 3; bases outside the gene matches: 3. Per the germline V gene, CDR1 is SGHTA and CDR2 is FQGNSA. There are 13 residues in the CDR3. The CDR3 loop is CASSKDRDYGYTF. CDR3 sequence (DNA): TGTGCCAGCAGCAAAGACAGGGACTATGGCTACACCTTC.

V and J are TRBV10-3 and TRBJ2-7; 7 nucleotides agree with TRBD1. V shed 6 bases and J 1 base; nucleotides not matched to a gene: 9. CDR1 is ENHRY and CDR2 is SYGVKD in the germline V gene. There are 15 residues in the CDR3. CDR3 sequence reads: CAIRALTGASYEQYF. The CDR3 region has the DNA TGTGCCATCAGGGCCCTTACAGGGGCATCCTACGAGCAGTACTTC.

This clone was recorded a few times. The chain joins TRBV9 to TRBJ2-3; the match to TRBD2 covers 10 bases. CDR1 is SGDLS and CDR2 is YYNGEE in the germline V gene. The CDR3 consists of 16 residues. The ends lost 1 base at V and 6 bases at J; junction bases unmatched: 8. The CDR3 sequence is CASSVLAGVLADTQYF. As DNA, the CDR3 is TGTGCCAGCAGCGTACTAGCGGGGGTTCTCGCTGATACGCAGTATTTT. Combining the CDR3 with reference TRBV9 and TRBJ2-3 gives the whole variable domain DSGVTQTPKHLITATGQRVTLRCSPRSGDLSVYWYQQSLDQGLQFLIQYYNGEERAKGNILERFSAQQFPDLHSELNLSSLELGDSALYFCASSVLAGVLADTQYFGPGTRLTVL.

The rearrangement joins TRBV7-3 to TRBJ2-1; the match to TRBD1 covers 7 bases. Germline lookup yields CDR1 SGHTA and CDR2 FQGTGA. The CDR3 has 15 residues. V lost 5 bases, J lost 4 bases, and 8 bases stayed unmatched. CDR3 region: CASSGAGTEYNEQFF. CDR3 nucleotide sequence: TGTGCCAGCAGCGGTGCCGGGACAGAGTACAATGAGCAGTTCTTC. Full variable domain (outside the CDR3, taken from reference TRBV7-3 and TRBJ2-1): GAGVSQTPSNKVTEKGKYVELRCDPISGHTALYWYRQSLGQGPEFLIYFQGTGAADDSGLPNDRFFAVRPEGSVSTLKIQRTERGDSAVYLCASSGAGTEYNEQFFGPGTRLTVL.

This chain joins TRBV6-6 and TRBJ2-5, with 9 bases that match TRBD1. The last part of the DNA fits TRBJ2-7 better; the J call may be wrong. The CDR3 loop spans 14 amino acids. Germline V gives CDR1 MNHNY, CDR2 SVGAGI (reference sequence). The CDR3 protein is CASKPQGAYHEQYF. The CDR3 nucleotides are TGTGCCAGCAAACCACAGGGGGCTTACCACGAGCAGTACTTC.

The J gene is TRBJ2-1, the V gene TRBV4-1; 7 nucleotides align to TRBD1. Germline loops: CDR1 MGHRA, CDR2 YSYEKL. This CDR3 has 14 residues. J was trimmed by 9 bases and V by 4 bases; bases with no gene match: 9. CDR3 amino acids: CASSRPTGDGEQFF. DNA of the CDR3: TGCGCCAGCAGCCGTCCAACAGGGGATGGTGAGCAGTTCTTC.

The chain links TRBV28 to TRBJ1-2; TRBD1 matches 10 bases. Germline loops: CDR1 MDHEN, CDR2 SYDVKM. The V segment lost 2 bases and the J segment 7 bases; nucleotides outside the gene matches: 7. This CDR3 has 15 amino acids. CDR3 DNA: TGTGCCAGCAGTTTAGGGGACAGGGGTAGTAGTGGCTACACCTTC. Protein sequence: CASSLGDRGSSGYTF.

CDR3 sequence: CASSFSGTSGAAYNEQFF. The CDR3 DNA reads as TGCGCCAGCAGCTTCTCCGGGACTAGCGGGGCCGCCTACAATGAGCAGTTCTTC. The rearrangement uses TRBV5-1 and TRBJ2-1, with 13 nucleotides matching TRBD2. V was pared by 2 bases and J by 2 bases, with 7 bases of the junction left unmatched. The CDR3 has 18 residues. The germline gives CDR1 SGHRS, CDR2 YFSETQ.

The chain joins TRBV5-1 to TRBJ1-1; D not certain. The CDR3 runs to 14 residues. V lost 0 bases and J lost 4, with 10 bases in between. Per germline, CDR1 SGHRS and CDR2 YFSETQ. CDR3 residues: CASSLAGSITEAFF. The CDR3 bases are TGCGCCAGCAGCTTGGCCGGGTCGATCACTGAAGCTTTCTTT. The variable domain in full, with the rest retrieved from reference TRBV5-1 and TRBJ1-1, is KAGVTQTPRYLIKTRGQQVTLSCSPISGHRSVSWYQQTPGQGLQFLFEYFSETQRNKGNFPGRFSGRQFSNSRSEMNVSTLELGDSALYLCASSLAGSITEAFFGQGTRLTVV.

The rearrangement uses TRBV4-3 and TRBJ1-2; maybe TRBD1 (6 bases). This CDR3 is 15 amino acids long. Germline CDR1 reads LGHNA; CDR2 reads YSLEER. Trimming pared 0 bases from V and 4 bases from J, leaving 12 bases between. DNA of the CDR3: TGCGCCAGCAGCCAAGAGGCAGGGGTAGGCTATGGCTACACCTTC. Its translation: CASSQEAGVGYGYTF.

This CDR3 reads CASSSKTRGRGEAFF. The DNA of the CDR3 is TGCGCCAGCAGTTCCAAAACCAGGGGGCGAGGTGAAGCTTTCTTT. V usage is TRBV4-1 and J usage is TRBJ1-1; TRBD1 aligns across 8 bases. The germline V gene encodes CDR1 MGHRA and CDR2 YSYEKL. V gave up 6 bases and J gave up 7 bases; unmatched junction bases: 13. The CDR3 loop spans 15 amino acids.

The gene calls are TRBV5-1 and TRBJ1-4, with TRBD1 matching 7 bases. The length of the CDR3 is 14 residues. V trimming: 4 bases; J trimming: 6 bases; junction bases outside the gene matches: 6. Germline V gene sequence: CDR1 SGHRS, CDR2 YFSETQ. The CDR3 protein is CASSLIGGDEKLFF. The CDR3 DNA is TGCGCCAGCAGCCTCATAGGGGGCGATGAAAAACTGTTTTTT.